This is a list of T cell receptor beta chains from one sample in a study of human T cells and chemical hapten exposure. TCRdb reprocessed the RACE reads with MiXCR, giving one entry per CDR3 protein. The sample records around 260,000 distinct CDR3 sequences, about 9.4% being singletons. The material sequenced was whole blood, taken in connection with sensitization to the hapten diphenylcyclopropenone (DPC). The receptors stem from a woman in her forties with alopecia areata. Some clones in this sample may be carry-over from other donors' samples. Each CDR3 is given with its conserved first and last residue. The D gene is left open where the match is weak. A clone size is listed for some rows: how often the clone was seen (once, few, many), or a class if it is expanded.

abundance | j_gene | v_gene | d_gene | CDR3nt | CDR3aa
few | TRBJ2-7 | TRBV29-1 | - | TGCAGCGGCCGTGGGAGCTACGAGCAGTACTTC | CSGRGSYEQYF
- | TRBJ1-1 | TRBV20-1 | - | TGCAGTGCTAGAGATCCGTTCGGGGGAATGGACACTGAAGCTTTCTTT | CSARDPFGGMDTEAFF
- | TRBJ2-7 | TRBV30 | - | TGTGCCTGGAGTGTAGGCTACGAGCAGTACTTC | CAWSVGYEQYF
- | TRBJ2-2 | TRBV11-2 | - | TGTGCCAGCAGAATGTTAAGGGATGGCGGGGAGCTGTTTTTT | CASRMLRDGGELFF
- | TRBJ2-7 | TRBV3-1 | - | TGTGCCAGCAGCCAAGATTCCGAGCAGTACTTC | CASSQDSEQYF
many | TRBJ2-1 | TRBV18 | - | TGTGCCAGCTCACCAGATACGGTCCTTAACAATGAGCAGTTCTTC | CASSPDTVLNNEQFF
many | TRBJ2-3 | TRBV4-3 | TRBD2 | TGCGCCAGCAGCCAAGAGACCCTCAGCGGGAGGGGTACAGATACGCAGTATTTT | CASSQETLSGRGTDTQYF
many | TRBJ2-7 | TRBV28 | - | TGTGCCAGCCCGAGGGTAACCTACGAGCAGTACTTC | CASPRVTYEQYF
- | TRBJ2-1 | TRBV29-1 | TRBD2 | TGCAGCGTTGACGGGGGGTCCCGATACAATGAGCAGTTCTTC | CSVDGGSRYNEQFF
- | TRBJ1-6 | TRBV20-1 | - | TGCAGTGCTAGAGCGGCAGGAGACCATTCACCCCTCCACTTT | CSARAAGDHSPLHF
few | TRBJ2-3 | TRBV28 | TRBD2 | TGTGCCAGCAGTAGAGGACTAGTGGGTGGAGGTACGCAGTATTTT | CASSRGLVGGGTQYF
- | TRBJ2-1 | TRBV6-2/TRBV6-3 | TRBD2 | TGTGCCAGCAGGACTAGCGGAAGGCCTCACAATGAGCAGTTCTTC | CASRTSGRPHNEQFF
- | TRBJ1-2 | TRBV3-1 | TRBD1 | TGTGCCAGCAGCCAAGCCGACAGGGGAGGATATGGCTACACCTTC | CASSQADRGGYGYTF
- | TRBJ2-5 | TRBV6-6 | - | TGTGCCAGCAGTTACGCCCAAGAGACCCAGTACTTC | CASSYAQETQYF
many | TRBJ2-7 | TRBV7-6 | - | TGTGCCAGCAGCGCCGGGCTACCCATGAACGAGCAGTACTTC | CASSAGLPMNEQYF
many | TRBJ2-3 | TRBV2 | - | TGTGCCAGCAGATTAGTTGCAGATACGCAGTATTTT | CASRLVADTQYF
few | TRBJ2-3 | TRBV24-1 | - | TGTGCCACCAGTTATTTGGATACGCAGTATTTT | CATSYLDTQYF
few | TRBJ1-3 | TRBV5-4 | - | TGTGCCAGCAGCTTGGCCGGGACATCAAGCGGAAACACCATATATTTT | CASSLAGTSSGNTIYF
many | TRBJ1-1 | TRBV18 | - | TGTGCCAGCAGCGAGGGACAGAACACTGAAGCTTTCTTT | CASSEGQNTEAFF
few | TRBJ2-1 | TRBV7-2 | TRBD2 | TGTGCCAGCAGCTTAGTTACGACTAGCGGGTCACATGAGCAGTTCTTC | CASSLVTTSGSHEQFF
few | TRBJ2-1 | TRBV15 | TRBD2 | TGTGCCACCAGCGGAGACCTGAGGGAAGCGGGAGTGGGAAATGAGCAGTTCTTC | CATSGDLREAGVGNEQFF
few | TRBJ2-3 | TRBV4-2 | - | TGTGCCAGCAGCCAAGACCAGACTAGCACAGATACGCAGTATTTT | CASSQDQTSTDTQYF
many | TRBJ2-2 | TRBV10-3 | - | TGTGCCATCAGTGCCGCCACCGGGGAGCTGTTTTTT | CAISAATGELFF
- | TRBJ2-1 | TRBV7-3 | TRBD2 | TGTGCCAGCAGCACAACCGGGACTAGCGGGAGGAAGACCAATGAGCAGTTCTTC | CASSTTGTSGRKTNEQFF
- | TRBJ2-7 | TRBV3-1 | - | TGTGCCAGCAGCCAAGGGGGGCTTTCCTACGAGCAGTACTTC | CASSQGGLSYEQYF
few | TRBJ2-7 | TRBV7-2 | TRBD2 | TGTGCCAGCAGCTTCGCGCCGGGAAGCGGGAAGGACGAGCAGTACTTC | CASSFAPGSGKDEQYF
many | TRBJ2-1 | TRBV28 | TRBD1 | TGTGCCAGCCGCCGGACAGGAGGCAATGAGCAGTTCTTC | CASRRTGGNEQFF
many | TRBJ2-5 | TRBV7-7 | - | TGTGCTAGCAGCCCGGGGAGACTGCTTCAAGAGACCCAGTACTTC | CASSPGRLLQETQYF
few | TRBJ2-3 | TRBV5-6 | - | TGTGCCAGCAGCTTGAGAGGGGGGCTAAATACGCAGTATTTT | CASSLRGGLNTQYF
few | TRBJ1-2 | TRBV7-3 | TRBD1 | TGTGCCAGCAGCCGGGATGGAGGGGGCTACCATGGCTACACCTTC | CASSRDGGGYHGYTF
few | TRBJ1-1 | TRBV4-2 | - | TGTGCCAGCAGCCAAGATTCGGGGTCAGCTTTCTTT | CASSQDSGSAFF
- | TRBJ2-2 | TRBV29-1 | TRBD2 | TGCAGCGTCCCAGGACTAGCGGGAGGGCCTAGAGGCACCGGGGAGCTGTTTTTT | CSVPGLAGGPRGTGELFF
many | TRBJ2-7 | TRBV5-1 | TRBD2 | TGCGCCAGCAGCTCGACTGTAGCGGGAGTGCGCTACGAGCAGTACTTC | CASSSTVAGVRYEQYF
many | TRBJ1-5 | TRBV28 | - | TGTGCCAGCAGTTTATTTTCGGCCGAAAGCAATCAGCCCCAGCATTTT | CASSLFSAESNQPQHF
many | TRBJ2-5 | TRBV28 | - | TGTGCCAGCAGTTTAGGTGGTCAGGGGTCAGGAGAGACCCAGTACTTC | CASSLGGQGSGETQYF
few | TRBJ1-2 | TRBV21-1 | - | TGTGCCAGCAGCAAAGACCGGACAGACAACTATGGCTACACCTTC | CASSKDRTDNYGYTF
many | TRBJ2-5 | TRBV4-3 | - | TGCGCCAGCAGCCAAGTCCAGGGAGACGAGACCCAGTACTTC | CASSQVQGDETQYF
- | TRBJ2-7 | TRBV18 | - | TGTGCCAGCTCACCTAGTGGCGGCGAGCAGTACTTC | CASSPSGGEQYF
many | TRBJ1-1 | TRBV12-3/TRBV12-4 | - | TGTGCCAGCAGTTTAGCTAGTGGATCGACTGAAGCTTTCTTT | CASSLASGSTEAFF
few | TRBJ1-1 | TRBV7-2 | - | TGTGCCAGCAGCCCGGGACTCCAGAACACTGAAGCTTTCTTT | CASSPGLQNTEAFF
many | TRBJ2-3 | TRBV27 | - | TGTGCCAGCAAATTAGTGGGATCTTCTAGCACAGATACGCAGTATTTT | CASKLVGSSSTDTQYF
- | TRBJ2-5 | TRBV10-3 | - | TGTGCCATCAGTGATACGGTGCAAGAGACCCAGTACTTC | CAISDTVQETQYF
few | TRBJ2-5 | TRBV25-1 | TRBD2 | TGTGCCAGCAGTGAATACCCTACTAGCGGAGAGACCCAGTACTTC | CASSEYPTSGETQYF
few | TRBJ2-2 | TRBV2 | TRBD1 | TGTGCCAGCGCGGGACAGGGGATGGCCGGGGAGCTGTTTTTT | CASAGQGMAGELFF
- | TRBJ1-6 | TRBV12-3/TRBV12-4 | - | TGTACCAGCAGTTTAGGGGCCCGGTCACCCCTCCACTTT | CTSSLGARSPLHF
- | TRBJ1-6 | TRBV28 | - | TGTGCCAGCAGTTTGGGGTGGGAGGGGACTATTAATTCACCCCTCCACTTT | CASSLGWEGTINSPLHF